This T cell receptor (beta chain) was sequenced in a study of identical twins. The CDR3 has 14 amino acids. The ends were cut back, 6 bases at V and 1 base at J, with 10 bases in the middle. The germline V gene encodes CDR1 MNHNS and CDR2 SASEGT. General observations from the study: Conclusions came from cross-sectional statistical analysis, not from following the same donors. Diverse VJ usage suggested most zero-insertion clonotypes were not invariant T cells. For monozygotic twins, models underestimated out-of-frame TCR alpha sharing.

Each cDNA held unique molecular identifiers, and template switching gave it a universal primer site. TCRdb reprocessed the 5' RACE reads via MiXCR and lists one record per CDR3 protein. Found here are about 890,000 distinct CDR3 sequences, roughly an eighth of them singletons; the top ten hold 1.5% to 2%. This clonotype has just a few counts. Its antigen is unidentified. These records were also assigned to another study, of yellow fever vaccine responses in identical twins.

This clonotype was obtained from a woman aged 18-29 years in good health. This rearrangement joins TRBV6-1 to TRBJ2-1; tentatively, D is TRBD1 (5 bases). Sequencing input: PBMCs. The DNA of the CDR3 is TGTGCCAGCAGGAGCCAGGGATCCTACAATGAGCAGTTCTTC. This sequence encodes CASRSQGSYNEQFF.